Listed below are T cell receptor beta chains from one sample, sequenced in a study of regulatory T cells in long-lasting Graves disease. TCRdb re-derived calls from the multiplex PCR reads in MiXCR, one entry per CDR3 protein. Of roughly 350,000 distinct CDR3 sequences listed, 15% to 20% are singletons. A further study also used this sample, focusing on T cells in Graves' hyperthyroidism and ophthalmopathy.

Sequences were derived from peripheral blood mononuclear cells (PBMCs), sampled at new diagnosis, from a patient treated with antithyroid drugs. The source of these receptors is a woman aged 18-29 years with Graves disease. The CDR3 runs from the conserved cysteine through the conserved F or W. D genes are given only for firm matches. Size is omitted from some rows. Given values are once, few, many or a class for expanded clones.

v_gene,abundance,d_gene,j_gene,CDR3aa,CDR3nt
TRBV11-2,many,.,TRBJ1-1,CASSSRRTAAEAFF,TGTGCCAGCAGCTCCAGGCGGACAGCGGCCGAAGCTTTCTTT
TRBV13,many,TRBD1,TRBJ2-5,CASSARTGAETQYF,TGTGCCAGCAGCGCCCGGACAGGGGCAGAGACCCAGTACTTC
TRBV9,.,.,TRBJ2-1,CASSIGTGDEQFF,TGTGCCAGCAGCATTGGGACCGGGGATGAGCAGTTCTTC
TRBV7-9,many,.,TRBJ2-1,CASSPRRTVYNEQFF,TGTGCCAGCAGCCCTCGTAGGACAGTTTACAATGAGCAGTTCTTC
TRBV5-6,.,TRBD2,TRBJ2-4,CASSLLLAAEIQYF,TGTGCCAGCAGCTTGCTACTAGCGGCAGAGATTCAGTACTTC
TRBV5-6,few,.,TRBJ2-1,CASTSPSNEQFF,TGTGCCAGCACCTCCCCTTCCAATGAGCAGTTCTTC
TRBV20-1,many,TRBD1,TRBJ2-1,CSAPPRRGLYNEQFF,TGCAGTGCTCCCCCCCGTAGGGGGCTATACAATGAGCAGTTCTTC
TRBV6-1,.,.,TRBJ1-2,CASSGIGPQYGYTF,TGTGCCAGCAGTGGGATCGGTCCCCAGTATGGCTACACCTTC
TRBV10-3,many,TRBD1,TRBJ1-4,CAISDSTGSHEKLFF,TGTGCCATCAGTGATTCGACAGGGAGTCATGAAAAACTGTTTTTT
TRBV5-1,many,.,TRBJ2-5,CATAVGLEETQYF,TGCGCCACCGCGGTGGGGCTGGAGGAGACCCAGTACTTC
TRBV9,.,.,TRBJ1-6,CASGPGYNSPLHF,TGTGCCAGCGGGCCAGGGTACAATTCACCCCTCCACTTT
TRBV30,many,TRBD2,TRBJ2-3,CAWRASGSGDTQYF,TGTGCCTGGAGGGCTAGCGGGAGCGGAGATACGCAGTATTTT
TRBV20-1,few,TRBD2,TRBJ2-5,CSVRGLAGGETQYF,TGCAGTGTTAGGGGACTAGCGGGGGGAGAGACCCAGTACTTC
TRBV7-2,.,TRBD2,TRBJ2-7,CASSLSVAGGLYEQYF,TGTGCCAGCAGCTTATCTGTAGCGGGGGGGCTCTACGAGCAGTACTTC
TRBV5-1,.,.,TRBJ2-5,CASSLRAGTYQETQYF,TGCGCCAGCAGCCTTCGTGCAGGAACGTACCAAGAGACCCAGTACTTC
TRBV5-4,many,TRBD2,TRBJ2-5,CASSFGGGSGTQETQYF,TGTGCCAGCAGCTTTGGGGGGGGTAGCGGGACTCAAGAGACCCAGTACTTC
TRBV19,many,TRBD1,TRBJ1-5,CASSATGGVNQPQHF,TGTGCCAGTAGCGCGACAGGGGGCGTCAATCAGCCCCAGCATTTT
TRBV5-4,.,TRBD2,TRBJ2-3,CASSAPGDYTDTQYF,TGTGCCAGCAGCGCCCCGGGGGACTACACAGATACGCAGTATTTT
TRBV4-1,few,.,TRBJ2-7,CASSHPPQGTPYEQYF,TGCGCCAGCAGCCATCCCCCACAGGGAACCCCCTACGAGCAGTACTTC
TRBV10-3,.,TRBD2,TRBJ2-2,CAIGATSGRANTGELFF,TGTGCCATCGGGGCGACTAGCGGGAGGGCGAACACCGGGGAGCTGTTTTTT
TRBV28,many,.,TRBJ1-5,CASSYDSVNQPQHF,TGTGCCAGCAGTTACGACAGCGTAAATCAGCCCCAGCATTTT
TRBV9,.,TRBD2,TRBJ2-7,CASSVYSGPRGGEQYF,TGTGCCAGCAGCGTTTATAGCGGGCCGAGAGGAGGCGAGCAGTACTTC